This record covers a single T cell receptor beta chain. TCRdb's copy holds only in-frame clones and misses some; the assay was immunoSEQ multiplex PCR. The repertoire holds approximately 35,000 clones, with 90% as singletons. This entry comes from a study of T cell changes during pregnancy in multiple sclerosis. CDR3 length equals 14 residues. CDR1 and CDR2 from the germline V gene are SGDLS and YYNGEE. Trimming cost V 5 bases and J 2 bases; bases outside gene matches: 5. The sequenced sample was CD4+ T cells from peripheral blood mononuclear cells, obtained in the second trimester of pregnancy. J is TRBJ1-1 and V is TRBV9; TRBD1 aligns across 8 bases. The receptor was isolated from a female donor in good health, enrolled as a control in a pregnancy study. In DNA, the CDR3 is TGTGCCAGCAGATCAGGGGGCCTAAACACTGAAGCTTTCTTT. It specifies CASRSGGLNTEAFF.